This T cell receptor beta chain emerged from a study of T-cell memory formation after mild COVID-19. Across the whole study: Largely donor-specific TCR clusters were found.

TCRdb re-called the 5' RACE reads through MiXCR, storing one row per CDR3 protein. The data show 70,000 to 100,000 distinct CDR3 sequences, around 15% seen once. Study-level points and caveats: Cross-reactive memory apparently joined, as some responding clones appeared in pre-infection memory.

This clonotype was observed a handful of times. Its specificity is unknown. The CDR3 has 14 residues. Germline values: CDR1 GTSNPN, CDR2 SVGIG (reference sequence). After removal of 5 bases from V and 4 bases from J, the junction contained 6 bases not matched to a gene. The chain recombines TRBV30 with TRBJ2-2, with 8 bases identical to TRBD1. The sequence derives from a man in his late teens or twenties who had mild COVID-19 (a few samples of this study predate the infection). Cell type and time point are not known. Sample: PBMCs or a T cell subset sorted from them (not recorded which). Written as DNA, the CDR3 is TGTGCCTGGGGGCAGGGGGCTTTCACCGGGGAGCTGTTTTTT. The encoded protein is CAWGQGAFTGELFF.